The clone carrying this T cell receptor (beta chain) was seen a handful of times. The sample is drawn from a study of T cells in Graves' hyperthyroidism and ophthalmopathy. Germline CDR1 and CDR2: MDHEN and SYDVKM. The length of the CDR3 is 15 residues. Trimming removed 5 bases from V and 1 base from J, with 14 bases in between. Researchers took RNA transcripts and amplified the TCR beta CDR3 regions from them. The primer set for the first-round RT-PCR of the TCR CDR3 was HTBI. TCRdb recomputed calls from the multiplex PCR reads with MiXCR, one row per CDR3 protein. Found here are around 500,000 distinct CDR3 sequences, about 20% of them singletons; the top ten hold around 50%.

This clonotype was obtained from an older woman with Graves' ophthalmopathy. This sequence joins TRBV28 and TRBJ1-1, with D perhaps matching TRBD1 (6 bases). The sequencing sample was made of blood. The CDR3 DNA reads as TGTGCCAGCAGTACAGCGGGGGCGTCGAACACTGAAGCTTTCTTT. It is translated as CASSTAGASNTEAFF.